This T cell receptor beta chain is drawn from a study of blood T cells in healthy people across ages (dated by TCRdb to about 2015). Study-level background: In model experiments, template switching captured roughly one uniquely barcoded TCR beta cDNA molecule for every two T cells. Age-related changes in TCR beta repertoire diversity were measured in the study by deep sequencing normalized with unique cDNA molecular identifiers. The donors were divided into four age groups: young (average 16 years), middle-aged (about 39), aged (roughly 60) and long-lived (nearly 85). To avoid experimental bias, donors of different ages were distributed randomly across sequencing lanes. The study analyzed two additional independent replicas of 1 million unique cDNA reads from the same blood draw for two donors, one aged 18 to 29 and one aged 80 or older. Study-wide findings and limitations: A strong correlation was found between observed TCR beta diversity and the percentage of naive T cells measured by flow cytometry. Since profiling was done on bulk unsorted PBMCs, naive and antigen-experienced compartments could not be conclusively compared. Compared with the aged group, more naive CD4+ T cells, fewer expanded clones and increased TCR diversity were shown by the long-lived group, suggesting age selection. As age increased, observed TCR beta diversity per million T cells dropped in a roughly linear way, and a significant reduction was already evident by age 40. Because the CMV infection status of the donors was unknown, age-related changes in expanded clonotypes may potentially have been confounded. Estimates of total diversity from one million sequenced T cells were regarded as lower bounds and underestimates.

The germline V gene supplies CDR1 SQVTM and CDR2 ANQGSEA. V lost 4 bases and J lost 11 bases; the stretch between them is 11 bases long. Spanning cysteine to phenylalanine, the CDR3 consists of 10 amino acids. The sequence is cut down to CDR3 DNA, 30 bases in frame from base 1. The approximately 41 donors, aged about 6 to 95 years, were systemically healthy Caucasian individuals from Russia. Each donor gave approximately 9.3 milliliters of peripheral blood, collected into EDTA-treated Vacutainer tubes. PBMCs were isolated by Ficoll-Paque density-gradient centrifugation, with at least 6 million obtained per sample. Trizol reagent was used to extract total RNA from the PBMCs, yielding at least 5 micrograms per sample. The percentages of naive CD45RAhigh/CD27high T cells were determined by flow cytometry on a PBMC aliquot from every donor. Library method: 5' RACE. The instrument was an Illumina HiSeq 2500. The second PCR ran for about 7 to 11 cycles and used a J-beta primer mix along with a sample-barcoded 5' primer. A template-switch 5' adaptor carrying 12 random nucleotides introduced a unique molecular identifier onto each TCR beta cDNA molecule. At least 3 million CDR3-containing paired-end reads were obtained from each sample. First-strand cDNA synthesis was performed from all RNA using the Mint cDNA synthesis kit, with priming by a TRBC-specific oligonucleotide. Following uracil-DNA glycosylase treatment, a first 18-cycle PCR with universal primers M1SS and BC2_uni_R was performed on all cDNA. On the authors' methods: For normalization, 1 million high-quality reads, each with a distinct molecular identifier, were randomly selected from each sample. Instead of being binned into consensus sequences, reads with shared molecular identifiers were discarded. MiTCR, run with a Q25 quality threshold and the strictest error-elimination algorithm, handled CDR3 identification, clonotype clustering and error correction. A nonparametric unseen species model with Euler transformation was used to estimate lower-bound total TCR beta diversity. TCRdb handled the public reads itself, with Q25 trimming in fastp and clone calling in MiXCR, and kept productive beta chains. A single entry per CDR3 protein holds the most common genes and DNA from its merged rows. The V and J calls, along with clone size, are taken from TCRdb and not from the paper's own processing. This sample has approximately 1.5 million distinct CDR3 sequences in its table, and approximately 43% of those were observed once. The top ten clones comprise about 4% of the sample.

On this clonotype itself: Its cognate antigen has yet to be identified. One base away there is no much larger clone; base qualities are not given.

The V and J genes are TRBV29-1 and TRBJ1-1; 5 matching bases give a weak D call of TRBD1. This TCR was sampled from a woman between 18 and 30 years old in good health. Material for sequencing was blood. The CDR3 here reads CSVGGGNAFF. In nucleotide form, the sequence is TGCAGCGTTGGTGGGGGTAACGCTTTCTTT.